The clone carrying this T cell receptor beta chain is a singleton in its sample. From RNA transcripts, TCR beta CDR3 regions were amplified. RT-PCR in the first round (using the HTBI primer set) targeted the TCR CDR3. MiXCR was run by TCRdb on the multiplex PCR reads, yielding one entry per CDR3 protein. The sample contains 560,000 or so distinct CDR3 sequences, approximately 44% of which appear only once. This sample was taken from a study of T cells in Graves' hyperthyroidism and ophthalmopathy. Trimming shortened V by 1 base and J by 3 bases, and 14 bases separated the two germline ends. The CDR3 covers 15 residues. The germline V gene encodes CDR1 SGHKS and CDR2 YYEKEE (reference sequence).

Sequenced sample: peripheral blood or thyroid tissue (not recorded which). The receptor comes from a woman aged 18-29 years with Graves' hyperthyroidism. This rearrangement joins TRBV5-5 to TRBJ2-7; weak D call: TRBD1 (6 bases). CDR3 region: CASSLTAGALYEQYF. CDR3 nucleotides: TGTGCCAGCAGCTTGACTGCAGGGGCTCTCTACGAGCAGTACTTC.